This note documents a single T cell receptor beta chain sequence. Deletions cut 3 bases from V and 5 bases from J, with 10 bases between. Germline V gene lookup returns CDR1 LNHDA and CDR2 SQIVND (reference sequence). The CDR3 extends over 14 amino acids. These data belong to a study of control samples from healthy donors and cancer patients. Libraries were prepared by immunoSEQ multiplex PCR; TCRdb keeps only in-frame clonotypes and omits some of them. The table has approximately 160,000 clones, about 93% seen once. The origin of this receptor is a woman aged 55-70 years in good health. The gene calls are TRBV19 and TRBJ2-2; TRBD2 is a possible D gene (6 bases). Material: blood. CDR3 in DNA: TGTGCCAGTAGTATTCAGGAGGGGACCGGGGAGCTGTTTTTT. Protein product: CASSIQEGTGELFF.